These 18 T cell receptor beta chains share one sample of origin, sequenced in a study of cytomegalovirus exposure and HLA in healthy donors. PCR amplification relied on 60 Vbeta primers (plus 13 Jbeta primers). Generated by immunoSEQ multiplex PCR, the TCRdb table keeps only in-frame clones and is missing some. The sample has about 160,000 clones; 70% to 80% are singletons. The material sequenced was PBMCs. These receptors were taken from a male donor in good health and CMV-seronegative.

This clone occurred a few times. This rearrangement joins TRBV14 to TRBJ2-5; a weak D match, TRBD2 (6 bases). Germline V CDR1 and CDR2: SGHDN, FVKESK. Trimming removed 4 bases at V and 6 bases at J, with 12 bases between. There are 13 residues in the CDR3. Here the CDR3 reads CASSPRLGQTQYF. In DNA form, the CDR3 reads TGTGCCAGCAGCCCTAGACTAGGTCAGACCCAGTACTTC.

The chain's CDR3 is CASSKPKEFENEQFF. The CDR3 DNA reads as TGTGCCAGCAGCAAACCTAAAGAATTCGAGAATGAGCAGTTCTTC. The chain links TRBV14 to TRBJ2-1, with D unclear. This CDR3 has 15 amino acids. V was clipped by 5 bases and J by 7 bases, with 18 bases between them. Germline CDR1 SGHDN, CDR2 FVKESK. The whole variable domain, remainder taken from reference TRBV14 and TRBJ2-1, is EAGVTQFPSHSVIEKGQTVTLRCDPISGHDNLYWYRRVMGKEIKFLLHFVKESKQDESGMPNNRFLAERTGGTYSTLKVQPAELEDSGVYFCASSKPKEFENEQFFGPGTRLTVL.

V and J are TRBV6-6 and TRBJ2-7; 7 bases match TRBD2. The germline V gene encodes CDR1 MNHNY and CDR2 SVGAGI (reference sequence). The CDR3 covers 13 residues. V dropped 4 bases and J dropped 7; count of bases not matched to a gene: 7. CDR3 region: CASSSVGGGEQYF. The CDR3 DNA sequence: TGTGCCAGCAGTTCGGTGGGGGGAGGGGAGCAGTACTTC.

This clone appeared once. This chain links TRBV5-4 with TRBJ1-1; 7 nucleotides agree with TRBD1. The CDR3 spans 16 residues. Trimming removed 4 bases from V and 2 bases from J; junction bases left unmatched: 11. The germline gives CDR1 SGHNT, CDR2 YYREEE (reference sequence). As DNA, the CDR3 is TGTGCCAGCAGCAAGCCGACAGGGCAGGTTAACACTGAAGCTTTCTTT. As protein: CASSKPTGQVNTEAFF.

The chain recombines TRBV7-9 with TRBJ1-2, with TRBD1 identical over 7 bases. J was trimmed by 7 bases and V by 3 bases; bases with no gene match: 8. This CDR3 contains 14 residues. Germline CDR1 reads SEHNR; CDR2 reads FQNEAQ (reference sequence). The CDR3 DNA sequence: TGTGCCAGCAGCTTCGACAGGGCCTCTGGTGGCTACACCTTC. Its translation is CASSFDRASGGYTF.

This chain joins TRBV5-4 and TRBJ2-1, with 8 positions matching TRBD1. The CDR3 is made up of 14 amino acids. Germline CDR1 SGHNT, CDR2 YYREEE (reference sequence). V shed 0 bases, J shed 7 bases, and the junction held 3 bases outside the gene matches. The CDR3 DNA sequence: TGTGCCAGCAGCTTGGTGGACAGGGCGAATGAGCAGTTCTTC. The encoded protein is CASSLVDRANEQFF.

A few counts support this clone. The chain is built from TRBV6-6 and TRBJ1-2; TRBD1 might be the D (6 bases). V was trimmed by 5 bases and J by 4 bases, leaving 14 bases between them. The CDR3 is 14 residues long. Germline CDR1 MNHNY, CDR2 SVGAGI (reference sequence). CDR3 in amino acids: CASSTLTGIYGYTF. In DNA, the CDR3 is TGTGCCAGCAGTACCCTTACAGGGATCTATGGCTACACCTTC.

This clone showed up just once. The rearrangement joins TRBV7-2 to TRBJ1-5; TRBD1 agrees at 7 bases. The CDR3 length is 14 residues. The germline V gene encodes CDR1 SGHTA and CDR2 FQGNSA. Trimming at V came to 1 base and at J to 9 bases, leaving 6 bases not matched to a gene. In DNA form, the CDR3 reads TGTGCCAGCAGCTTAGGACAGGGCGATCGGCCCCAGCATTTT. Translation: CASSLGQGDRPQHF.

CDR3 nucleotides: TGTGCCAGCAGTAATCAACAGGGGGCCGCTGAAGCTTTCTTT. It codes for CASSNQQGAAEAFF. The chain joins TRBV5-4 to TRBJ1-1; TRBD1 aligns across 9 bases. The germline V gene has CDR1 SGHNT and CDR2 YYREEE (reference sequence). J gave up 6 bases and V 5 bases, and 8 bases lay outside the gene matches. The CDR3 is made up of 14 amino acids.

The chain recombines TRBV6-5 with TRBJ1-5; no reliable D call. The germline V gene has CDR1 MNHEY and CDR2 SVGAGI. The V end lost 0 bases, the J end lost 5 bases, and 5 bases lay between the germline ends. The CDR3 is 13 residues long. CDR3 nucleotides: TGTGCCAGCAGTTACTCAATCTATCAGCCCCAGCATTTT. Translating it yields CASSYSIYQPQHF.

The CDR3 DNA sequence: TGTGCCAGCAGTTTATCGAGTTTAAGGGGCATGCGGACTGAAGCTTTCTTT. It specifies CASSLSSLRGMRTEAFF. This chain uses TRBV27 with TRBJ1-1, with D possibly being TRBD1 (5 bases). The CDR3 runs 17 residues. Per germline, CDR1 MNHEY and CDR2 SMNVEV (reference sequence). Between the trimmed V and J ends, which lost 0 bases and 5 bases, there was a span of 19 bases.

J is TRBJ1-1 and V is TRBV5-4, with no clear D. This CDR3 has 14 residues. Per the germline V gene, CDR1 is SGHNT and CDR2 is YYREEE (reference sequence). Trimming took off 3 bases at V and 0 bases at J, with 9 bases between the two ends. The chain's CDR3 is CASSSVEVNTEAFF. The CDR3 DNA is TGTGCCAGCAGCTCGGTAGAAGTGAACACTGAAGCTTTCTTT.

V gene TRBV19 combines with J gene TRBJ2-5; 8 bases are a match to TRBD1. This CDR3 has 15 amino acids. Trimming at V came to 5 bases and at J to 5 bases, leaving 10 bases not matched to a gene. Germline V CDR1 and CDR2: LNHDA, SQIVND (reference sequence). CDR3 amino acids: CASSPRDRIRETQYF. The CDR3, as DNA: TGTGCCAGTAGTCCCCGGGACAGGATTAGGGAGACCCAGTACTTC. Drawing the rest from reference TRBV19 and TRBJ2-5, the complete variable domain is DGGITQSPKYLFRKEGQNVTLSCEQNLNHDAMYWYRQDPGQGLRLIYYSQIVNDFQKGDIAEGYSVSREKKESFPLTVTSAQKNPTAFYLCASSPRDRIRETQYFGPGTRLLVL.

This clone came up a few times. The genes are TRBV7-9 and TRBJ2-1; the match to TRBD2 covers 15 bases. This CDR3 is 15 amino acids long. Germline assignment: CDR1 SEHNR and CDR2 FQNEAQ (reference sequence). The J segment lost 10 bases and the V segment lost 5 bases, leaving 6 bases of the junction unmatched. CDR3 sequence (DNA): TGTGCCAGCAGCCCAACCGGGACTAGCGGGAGGGAGCAGTTCTTC. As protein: CASSPTGTSGREQFF. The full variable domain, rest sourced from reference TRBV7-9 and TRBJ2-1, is DTGVSQNPRHKITKRGQNVTFRCDPISEHNRLYWYRQTLGQGPEFLTYFQNEAQLEKSRLLSDRFSAERPKGSFSTLEIQRTEQGDSAMYLCASSPTGTSGREQFFGPGTRLTVL.

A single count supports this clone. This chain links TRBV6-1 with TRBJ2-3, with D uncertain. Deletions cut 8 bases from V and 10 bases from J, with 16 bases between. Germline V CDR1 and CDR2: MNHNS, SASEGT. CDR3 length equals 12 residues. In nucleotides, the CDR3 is TGTGCCAGCCTTAAGACACGCCTGGCGCAGTATTTT. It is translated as CASLKTRLAQYF.

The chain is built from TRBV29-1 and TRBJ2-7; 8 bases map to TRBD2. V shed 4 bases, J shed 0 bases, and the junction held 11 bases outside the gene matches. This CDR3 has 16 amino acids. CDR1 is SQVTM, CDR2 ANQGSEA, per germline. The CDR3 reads CSVGGTSSGPSYEQYF. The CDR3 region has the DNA TGCAGCGTTGGAGGGACTAGTAGCGGTCCCTCCTACGAGCAGTACTTC.

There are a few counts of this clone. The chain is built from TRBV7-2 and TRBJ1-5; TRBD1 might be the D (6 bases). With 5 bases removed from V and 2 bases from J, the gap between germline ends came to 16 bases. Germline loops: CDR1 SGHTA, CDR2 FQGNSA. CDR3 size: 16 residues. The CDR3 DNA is TGTGCCAGCAGCCCCGGGGGGGCTGGTGGCAATCAGCCCCAGCATTTT. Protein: CASSPGGAGGNQPQHF.

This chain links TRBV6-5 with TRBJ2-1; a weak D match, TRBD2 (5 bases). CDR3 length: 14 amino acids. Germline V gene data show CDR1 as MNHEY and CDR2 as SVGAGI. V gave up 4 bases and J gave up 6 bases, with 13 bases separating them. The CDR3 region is CASSLISGPNEQFF. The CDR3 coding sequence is TGTGCCAGCAGTTTGATCAGCGGCCCCAATGAGCAGTTCTTC.